Listed below are T cell receptor beta chains from one sample, sequenced in a study of CD8+CD57+ T cells in acquired aplastic anemia. TCRdb called the reads again in MiXCR, with one record for every CDR3 protein. The table lists about 180,000 distinct CDR3 sequences, approximately 48% of them singletons, with under 15% in the top ten. Sequencing was performed on sorted CD4+, CD8+, or CD8+CD57+ T cells (not recorded which) from PBMCs. These receptors were taken from a human donor with aplastic anemia. CDR3s include the opening cysteine and the closing phenylalanine or tryptophan. Fields, in order: V gene, J gene, D gene, CDR3 length, CDR3 protein. A D gene is named only where the DNA matches it firmly.

v_call: TRBV24-1
j_call: TRBJ1-2
d_call: NA
cdr3_length: 12
cdr3_aa: CATSRAGGGYTF

v_call: TRBV2
j_call: TRBJ1-2
d_call: TRBD1
cdr3_length: 18
cdr3_aa: CASSLTGTGGAGDYGYTF

v_call: TRBV24-1
j_call: TRBJ2-5
d_call: TRBD2
cdr3_length: 15
cdr3_aa: CATSDLISGEETQYF

v_call: TRBV25-1
j_call: TRBJ2-7
d_call: NA
cdr3_length: 14
cdr3_aa: CASRGGLSSYEQYF

v_call: TRBV6-1
j_call: TRBJ2-7
d_call: TRBD2
cdr3_length: 16
cdr3_aa: CASSERVAGGPYEQYF

v_call: TRBV14
j_call: TRBJ2-5
d_call: NA
cdr3_length: 15
cdr3_aa: CASSQDTELVETQYF

v_call: TRBV20-1
j_call: TRBJ2-1
d_call: NA
cdr3_length: 11
cdr3_aa: CSARVGTEQLF

v_call: TRBV2
j_call: TRBJ1-6
d_call: NA
cdr3_length: 14
cdr3_aa: CASTEMGVNSPLHF

v_call: TRBV2
j_call: TRBJ2-3
d_call: NA
cdr3_length: 16
cdr3_aa: CASSHTGTQNADTQYF

v_call: TRBV20-1
j_call: TRBJ1-1
d_call: NA
cdr3_length: 13
cdr3_aa: CSAGTGRNTEAFF